Shown below are 31 T cell receptor beta chains from a single sample sequenced in a study of Ad26.COV2.S vaccination and SARS-CoV-2 variants. Treatment reported: approximately 18 received Ad26.COV2.S at low or high dose, single or two shots; roughly five received placebo; per-sample allocation not given. The samples were gathered on day 63 after the first injection of vaccine or placebo. Generated by immunoSEQ multiplex PCR, the TCRdb table keeps only in-frame clones and is missing some. The sample lists roughly 300,000 clones; about 85% were seen once. Here the sequenced sample was peripheral blood, taken in a trial of Ad26.COV2.S vaccine versus placebo. The origin of the receptors is a person between 18 and 65 years old who received the Ad26.COV2.S COVID-19 vaccine or a placebo.

The rearrangement uses TRBV2 and TRBJ1-5; 7 nucleotides match TRBD1. Germline assignment: CDR1 SNHLY and CDR2 FYNNEI. Losses at the gene ends were 5 bases for V and 3 bases for J; bases not matched to a gene: 7. The length of the CDR3 is 15 residues. Here the CDR3 DNA reads TGTGCCAGCAGTTACCACAGGGGCGACAATCAGCCCCAGCATTTT. Translation gives CASSYHRGDNQPQHF. The full variable domain, with the rest looked up from reference TRBV2 and TRBJ1-5, is EPEVTQTPSHQVTQMGQEVILRCVPISNHLYFYWYRQILGQKVEFLVSFYNNEISEKSEIFDDQFSVERPDGSNFTLKIRSTKLEDSAMYFCASSYHRGDNQPQHFGDGTRLSIL.

This clone was detected only once. The chain employs TRBV5-1 and TRBJ2-3; no reliable D call. V was clipped by 2 bases and J by 2 bases, with 12 bases between them. Per germline, CDR1 SGHRS and CDR2 YFSETQ. The CDR3 length is 15 residues. CDR3 nucleotide sequence: TGCGCCAGCAGCTTAAATTGGGGTTCCACAGATACGCAGTATTTT. It yields the protein CASSLNWGSTDTQYF.

CDR3 sequence (DNA): TGCGCCAGCAGCTTGGAGGGGAGTGGAACCTACGAGCAGTACTTC. Protein: CASSLEGSGTYEQYF. The chain links TRBV5-1 to TRBJ2-7; D could derive from TRBD1 or TRBD2 (5 bases each). The V and J ends lost 0 bases and 2 bases respectively, with 12 bases between them. This CDR3 is 15 amino acids long. Germline assignment: CDR1 SGHRS and CDR2 YFSETQ.

The sample holds a few counts of this clone. The rearrangement links TRBV30 to TRBJ2-7; tentatively, D is TRBD2 (8 bases). There are 15 residues in the CDR3. Deletions cut 2 bases from V and 12 bases from J, with 26 bases between. Germline V gene data show CDR1 as GTSNPN and CDR2 as SVGIG (reference sequence). This CDR3 is CAWSISGGTEPRRYF. CDR3 DNA sequence: TGTGCCTGGAGTATTTCGGGGGGGACAGAACCGCGTCGGTACTTC.

This clone has only a few counts. The V and J genes are TRBV7-6 and TRBJ2-7, with D possibly being TRBD2 (6 bases). Per germline, CDR1 SGHVS and CDR2 FNYEAQ. V lost 5 bases and J lost 5, with 16 bases in between. The CDR3 is made up of 14 amino acids. The CDR3 region has the DNA TGTGCCAGCAGCCCCGCGGGTAGCGGACACGAGCAGTACTTC. This sequence encodes CASSPAGSGHEQYF.

This chain connects TRBV4-1 to TRBJ1-2, with a weak D call TRBD1 (5 bases). The V gene's germline CDR1 is MGHRA and CDR2 YSYEKL. V lost 1 base, J lost 5 bases, and 17 bases lay in between. CDR3 length: 16 residues. Here the CDR3 DNA reads TGCGCCAGCAGCCAAGCCAGTTCGACAGCAGAATATGGCTACACCTTC. It is translated as CASSQASSTAEYGYTF.

The chain employs TRBV30 and TRBJ2-5, with D possibly being TRBD1 (6 bases). CDR1 GTSNPN and CDR2 SVGIG come from the germline V gene (reference sequence). Trimming stripped 5 bases from V and 6 bases from J, with 16 bases between. This CDR3 is 13 amino acids long. The CDR3 sequence: CAWGGPGPQTQYF. The CDR3 nucleotides are TGTGCCTGGGGGGGCCCTGGGCCTCAGACCCAGTACTTC.

The chain carries TRBV19 and TRBJ1-5; a weak D match, TRBD1 (5 bases). The CDR3 totals 13 residues. Germline V gene lookup returns CDR1 LNHDA and CDR2 SQIVND (reference sequence). The V end lost 8 bases, the J end lost 6 bases, and 14 bases lay between the germline ends. This chain's CDR3 is CASFPGRPQPQHF. CDR3 DNA: TGTGCCAGTTTCCCGGGGCGCCCTCAGCCCCAGCATTTT.

The J gene is TRBJ2-7, the V gene TRBV18; 8 positions match TRBD1. The CDR3 is 15 amino acids. Losses at the gene ends were 6 bases for V and 4 bases for J; bases not matched to a gene: 11. The germline V gene has CDR1 KGHSH and CDR2 LQKENI. The CDR3 is CASSPSTGGIYEQYF. CDR3 in DNA: TGTGCCAGCTCTCCGAGTACAGGGGGAATTTACGAGCAGTACTTC. The whole variable domain, remainder taken from reference TRBV18 and TRBJ2-7, is NAGVMQNPRHLVRRRGQEARLRCSPMKGHSHVYWYRQLPEEGLKFMVYLQKENIIDESGMPKERFSAEFPKEGPSILRIQQVVRGDSAAYFCASSPSTGGIYEQYFGPGTRLTVT.

This clone is a singleton in its sample. The chain joins TRBV29-1 to TRBJ1-2; D gene uncertain. CDR1 SQVTM and CDR2 ANQGSEA come from the germline V gene. V shed 3 bases and J shed 7 bases, with 6 bases lying between them. This CDR3 is 10 amino acids long. Written as DNA, the CDR3 is TGCAGCGTTGATAAAAGTGGCTACACCTTC. Its protein is CSVDKSGYTF.

The genes are TRBV7-3 and TRBJ2-7; 7 bases line up with TRBD2. Per the germline V gene, CDR1 is SGHTA and CDR2 is FQGTGA. Germline trimming cut 2 bases from V and 6 bases from J; bases unmatched to any gene: 10. The CDR3 totals 15 residues. The CDR3 coding sequence is TGTGCCAGCAGCTTATCGCTGGGCGGGAGTGGCGAGCAGTACTTC. Encoded protein: CASSLSLGGSGEQYF.

The chain joins TRBV7-9 to TRBJ1-1; no firm D call. The CDR3 length is 14 residues. With 5 bases removed from V and 7 bases from J, the gap between germline ends came to 17 bases. Germline CDR1 is SEHNR and CDR2 is FQNEAQ (reference sequence). The CDR3 loop is CASSPPVGRFEAFF. Here the CDR3 DNA reads TGTGCCAGCAGCCCCCCGGTGGGCAGGTTTGAAGCTTTCTTT. The whole variable domain, filled in from reference TRBV7-9 and TRBJ1-1, reads DTGVSQNPRHKITKRGQNVTFRCDPISEHNRLYWYRQTLGQGPEFLTYFQNEAQLEKSRLLSDRFSAERPKGSFSTLEIQRTEQGDSAMYLCASSPPVGRFEAFFGQGTRLTVV.

The V gene is TRBV19, the J gene TRBJ1-3, with D hard to call. The germline V gene has CDR1 LNHDA and CDR2 SQIVND (reference sequence). The CDR3 runs to 12 residues. V was cut by 5 bases and J by 9 bases, with 11 bases left in between. As DNA, the CDR3 is TGTGCCAGTAGTCCCCGGGCCGGCACCATATATTTT. Its protein is CASSPRAGTIYF.

This chain links TRBV24-1 with TRBJ2-2; weak D call: TRBD1 (5 bases). This CDR3 contains 14 residues. Germline-derived CDR1 and CDR2 are KGHDR and SFDVKD. V was cut by 7 bases and J by 4 bases, with 12 bases left in between. The CDR3 DNA reads TGTGCCACCAGCGACAGCAAGTTCACCGGGGAGCTGTTTTTT. This translates into CATSDSKFTGELFF.

The chain has TRBV29-1 and TRBJ1-1, with a tentative D call TRBD1 (5 bases). This CDR3 is 8 amino acids long. Germline-derived CDR1 and CDR2 are SQVTM and ANQGSEA. Trimming shortened V by 7 bases and J by 11 bases, and 8 bases separated the two germline ends. The CDR3 loop is CSGGGAFF. Here the CDR3 DNA reads TGCAGCGGCGGGGGGGCTTTCTTT.

The chain is built from TRBV4-3 and TRBJ2-1; 11 nucleotides agree with TRBD2. The J segment lost 7 bases and the V segment lost 1 base, leaving 6 bases of the junction unmatched. This CDR3 is built from 16 residues. The germline CDR1 and CDR2 sequences are LGHNA and YSLEER. The CDR3 spells CASSQGSSGGGNEQFF. In DNA, the CDR3 is TGCGCCAGCAGCCAAGGGAGTAGCGGGGGGGGAAATGAGCAGTTCTTC.

The CDR3 DNA is TGCAGCGTTGAGACAGGGGAAGGTTACGAGCAGTACTTC. Protein product: CSVETGEGYEQYF. The chain is built from TRBV29-1 and TRBJ2-7; 8 nucleotides align to TRBD1. V gave up 3 bases and J gave up 4 bases; unmatched junction bases: 5. The CDR3 sequence is 13 residues long. The germline gives CDR1 SQVTM, CDR2 ANQGSEA.

The chain uses TRBV20-1 and TRBJ1-1, with no clear D. The CDR3 is made up of 11 amino acids. V was clipped by 3 bases and J by 6 bases, with 8 bases between them. Germline values: CDR1 DFQATT, CDR2 SNEGSKA (reference sequence). CDR3 loop: CSASIMAEAFF. The CDR3 DNA is TGCAGTGCTAGTATAATGGCTGAAGCTTTCTTT.

This CDR3 is CASSDLRDRTNEKLFF. The CDR3 DNA follows: TGTGCCAGCAGCGACTTACGGGATAGAACTAATGAAAAACTGTTTTTT. The chain employs TRBV7-9 and TRBJ1-4; D remains unclear. The germline gives CDR1 SEHNR, CDR2 FQNEAQ (reference sequence). The CDR3 extends over 16 amino acids. V lost 5 bases and J lost 1, with 14 bases in between.

The chain employs TRBV6-6 and TRBJ2-1; the D is unclear. V gave up 2 bases and J gave up 8 bases, with 4 bases separating them. Germline V gene lookup returns CDR1 MNHNY and CDR2 SVGAGI (reference sequence). This CDR3 contains 11 residues. CDR3 sequence (DNA): TGTGCCAGCAGTTACCGGGATGAGCAGTTCTTC. It yields the protein CASSYRDEQFF.

The rearrangement links TRBV3-1 (or the pseudogene TRBV3-2) to TRBJ2-3; 11 bases match TRBD2. V lost 2 bases, J lost 3 bases, and 4 bases stayed unmatched. Germline values: CDR1 LGHDT, CDR2 YNNKEL (reference sequence). The CDR3 spans 16 residues. The CDR3 loop reads CASSQRVAGGTDTQYF. DNA for the CDR3: TGTGCCAGCAGCCAACGGGTAGCGGGAGGGACAGATACGCAGTATTTT.

V gene TRBV30 combines with J gene TRBJ2-3; 11 bases align to TRBD2. V was pared by 4 bases and J by 2 bases, with 2 bases of the junction left unmatched. CDR1 is GTSNPN, CDR2 SVGIG, per germline (reference sequence). CDR3 length: 14 amino acids. The CDR3 here is CAWILAGATDTQYF. The CDR3 bases are TGTGCCTGGATACTAGCGGGAGCCACAGATACGCAGTATTTT.

The chain is built from TRBV7-3 and TRBJ1-3; D possibly corresponds to TRBD1 (6 bases). Germline lookup yields CDR1 SGHTA and CDR2 FQGTGA. V was shortened by 0 bases and J by 3 bases, with 6 bases between the two germline ends. The length of the CDR3 is 14 residues. Written as DNA, the CDR3 is TGTGCCAGCAGCTTAACACAGGGTGGAAACACCATATATTTT. This sequence encodes CASSLTQGGNTIYF. Full variable domain (remainder filled in from reference TRBV7-3 and TRBJ1-3): GAGVSQTPSNKVTEKGKYVELRCDPISGHTALYWYRQSLGQGPEFLIYFQGTGAADDSGLPNDRFFAVRPEGSVSTLKIQRTERGDSAVYLCASSLTQGGNTIYFGEGSWLTVV.

The V and J genes are TRBV14 and TRBJ1-3; D is uncertain. Trimming shortened V by 4 bases and J by 3 bases, and 16 bases separated the two germline ends. The CDR3 contains 16 residues. From germline, CDR1 is SGHDN and CDR2 FVKESK. The DNA for the CDR3 is TGTGCCAGCAGCCCCTTATCTCCCAGCAATGGAAACACCATATATTTT. This encodes CASSPLSPSNGNTIYF.

The chain combines TRBV4-3 with TRBJ2-7, with 7 nucleotides matching TRBD1. CDR3 length: 14 amino acids. Germline V gives CDR1 LGHNA, CDR2 YSLEER. The V and J ends lost 3 bases and 6 bases, in that order; junction bases with no gene match: 8. CDR3: CASSHVGRGSEQYF. The CDR3 bases are TGCGCCAGCAGCCACGTGGGCAGGGGGTCCGAGCAGTACTTC.

This chain links TRBV28 with TRBJ1-2, with a tentative D call TRBD1 (6 bases). Trimming took off 6 bases at V and 8 bases at J, with 25 bases between the two ends. CDR3 length equals 16 residues. The germline CDR1 and CDR2 sequences are MDHEN and SYDVKM. CDR3 protein: CASRPLGGPTKGGYTF. Here the CDR3 DNA reads TGTGCCAGCAGACCTTTGGGGGGCCCTACTAAGGGAGGCTACACCTTC.

V is TRBV7-3 and J is TRBJ1-5; D is perhaps TRBD1 (6 bases). CDR1 SGHTA and CDR2 FQGTGA come from the germline V gene. The germline V and J ends were trimmed by 0 bases and 7 bases, with 16 bases remaining between them. The CDR3 contains 16 residues. CDR3 region: CASSLTSGVEYQPQHF. The CDR3 DNA reads as TGTGCCAGCAGCTTAACATCAGGGGTAGAATACCAGCCCCAGCATTTT.

This chain links TRBV7-9 with TRBJ1-2; D is perhaps TRBD1 (5 bases). The germline CDR1 and CDR2 sequences are SEHNR and FQNEAQ (reference sequence). This CDR3 contains 14 residues. Deletions cut 5 bases from V and 2 bases from J, with 12 bases between. The CDR3 loop reads CASSPVGLNYGYTF. DNA of the CDR3: TGTGCCAGCAGCCCAGTGGGACTAAACTATGGCTACACCTTC.

The chain carries TRBV2 and TRBJ2-1, with D perhaps TRBD1 (6 bases). Germline V gene data show CDR1 as SNHLY and CDR2 as FYNNEI. V was clipped by 2 bases and J by 8 bases, with 10 bases between them. The length of the CDR3 is 13 residues. Here the CDR3 DNA reads TGTGCCAGCAGTGAACAGGGGACCGATGAGCAGTTCTTC. Encoded protein: CASSEQGTDEQFF.

The CDR3 loop reads CASSLGLLTPNEQFF. DNA of the CDR3: TGTGCCAGCAGCCTCGGACTCTTAACGCCCAATGAGCAGTTCTTC. V gene TRBV9 combines with J gene TRBJ2-1, with D tentatively TRBD2 (5 bases). This CDR3 contains 15 residues. Trimming shortened V by 4 bases and J by 6 bases, and 17 bases separated the two germline ends. CDR1 is SGDLS and CDR2 is YYNGEE in the germline V gene.

This CDR3 is CASSGGQQSSYNEQFF. CDR3 nucleotide sequence: TGCGCCAGCAGCGGGGGACAGCAGAGCTCCTACAATGAGCAGTTCTTC. The gene calls are TRBV5-1 and TRBJ2-1, with 7 bases aligning to TRBD1. J was trimmed by 0 bases and V by 4 bases; bases with no gene match: 7. The length of the CDR3 is 16 residues. CDR1 and CDR2 (germline): SGHRS, YFSETQ.